This T cell receptor (beta chain) was sequenced for a study of blood T cell repertoires in COVID-19. Study in general: The analysed material was cDNA or gDNA that came from T cells, B-cell-depleted T cells, or PBMCs.

It was during active infection that Seattle patients were enrolled and then longitudinally followed. V dropped 2 bases and J dropped 5; count of bases not matched to a gene: 7. The CDR3 length is 15 residues. Per germline, CDR1 MNHEY and CDR2 SMNVEV (reference sequence). Original analysis: From reference gene primer amplification, estimates of nucleated cell counts were derived. Some clones are missing from TCRdb's copy, which holds only in-frame ones; the method was immunoSEQ multiplex PCR. The DNA was the basis for D and trimming; V, J and clone size are from that table. The sample has 250,000 to 350,000 clones, roughly nine tenths seen once. The sample holds one count of this clone.

Material: peripheral blood. The V call is TRBV27, the J call TRBJ1-1; 8 bases align to TRBD1. The source of this sequence is a woman in her twenties or thirties with COVID-19, enrolled during active disease. CDR3 in amino acids: CASSLTGQGWTEAFF. The DNA of the CDR3 is TGTGCCAGCAGTTTAACCGGACAGGGATGGACTGAAGCTTTCTTT.